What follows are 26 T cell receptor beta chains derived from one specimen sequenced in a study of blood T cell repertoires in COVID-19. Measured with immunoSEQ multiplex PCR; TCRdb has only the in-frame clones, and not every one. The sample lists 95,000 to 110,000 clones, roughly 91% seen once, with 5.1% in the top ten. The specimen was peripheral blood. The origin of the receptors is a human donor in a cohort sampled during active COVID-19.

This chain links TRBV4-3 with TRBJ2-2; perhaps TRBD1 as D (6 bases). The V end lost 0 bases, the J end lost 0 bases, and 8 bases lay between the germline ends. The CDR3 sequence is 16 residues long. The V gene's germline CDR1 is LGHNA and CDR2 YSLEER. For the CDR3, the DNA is TGCGCCAGCAGCCAAGATCCAGGGGCGAACACCGGGGAGCTGTTTTTT. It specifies CASSQDPGANTGELFF.

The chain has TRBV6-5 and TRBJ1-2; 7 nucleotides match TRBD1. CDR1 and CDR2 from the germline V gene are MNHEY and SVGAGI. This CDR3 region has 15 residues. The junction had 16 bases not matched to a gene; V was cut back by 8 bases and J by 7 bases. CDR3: CASFPGQLRVGGYTF. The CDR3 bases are TGTGCCAGCTTCCCGGGACAGTTACGTGTGGGTGGCTACACCTTC.

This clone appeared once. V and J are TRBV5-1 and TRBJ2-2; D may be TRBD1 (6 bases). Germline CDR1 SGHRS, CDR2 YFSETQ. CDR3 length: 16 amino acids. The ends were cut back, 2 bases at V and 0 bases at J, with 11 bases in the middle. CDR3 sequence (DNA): TGCGCCAGCAGCTTAGGACAGCAAACGAACACCGGGGAGCTGTTTTTT. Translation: CASSLGQQTNTGELFF.

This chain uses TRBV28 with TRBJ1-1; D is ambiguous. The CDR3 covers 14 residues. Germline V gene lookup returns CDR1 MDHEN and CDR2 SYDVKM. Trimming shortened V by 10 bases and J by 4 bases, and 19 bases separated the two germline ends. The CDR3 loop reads CATQLRRLGTEAFF. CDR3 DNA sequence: TGTGCCACCCAGCTCCGGCGGCTGGGCACTGAAGCTTTCTTT.

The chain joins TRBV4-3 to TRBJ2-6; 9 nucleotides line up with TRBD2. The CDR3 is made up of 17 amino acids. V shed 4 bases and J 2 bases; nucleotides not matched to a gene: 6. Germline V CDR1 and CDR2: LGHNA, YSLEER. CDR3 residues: CASSRNIAGAGANVLTF. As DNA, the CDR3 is TGCGCCAGCAGCCGGAATATAGCGGGGGCTGGGGCCAACGTCCTGACTTTC.

This CDR3 is CASSFQFSDEQFF. CDR3 bases: TGTGCCAGCAGCTTCCAGTTCTCAGATGAGCAGTTCTTC. The V call is TRBV5-6, the J call TRBJ2-1; D is unresolved. The V end lost 2 bases, the J end lost 8 bases, and 11 bases lay between the germline ends. The CDR3 consists of 13 residues. Germline CDR1 reads SGHDT; CDR2 reads YYEEEE.

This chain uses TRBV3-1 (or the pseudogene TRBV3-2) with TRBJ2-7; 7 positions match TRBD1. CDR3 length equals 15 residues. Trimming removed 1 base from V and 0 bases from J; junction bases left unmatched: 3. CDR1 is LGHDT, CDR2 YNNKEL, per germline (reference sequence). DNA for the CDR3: TGTGCCAGCAGCCAAGGACAGGGACGCTCCTACGAGCAGTACTTC. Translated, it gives CASSQGQGRSYEQYF.

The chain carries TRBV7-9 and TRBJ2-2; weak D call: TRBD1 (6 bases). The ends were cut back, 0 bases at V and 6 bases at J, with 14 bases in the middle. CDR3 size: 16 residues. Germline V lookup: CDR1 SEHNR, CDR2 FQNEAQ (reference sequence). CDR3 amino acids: CASSLAGALLSGELFF. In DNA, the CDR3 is TGTGCCAGCAGCTTAGCGGGGGCCCTTCTCTCCGGGGAGCTGTTTTTT.

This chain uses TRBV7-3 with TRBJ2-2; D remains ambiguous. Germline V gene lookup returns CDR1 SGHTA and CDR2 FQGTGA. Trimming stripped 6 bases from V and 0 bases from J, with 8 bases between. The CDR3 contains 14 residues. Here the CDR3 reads CASRHTSNTGELFF. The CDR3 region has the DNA TGTGCCAGCAGACACACGTCGAACACCGGGGAGCTGTTTTTT.

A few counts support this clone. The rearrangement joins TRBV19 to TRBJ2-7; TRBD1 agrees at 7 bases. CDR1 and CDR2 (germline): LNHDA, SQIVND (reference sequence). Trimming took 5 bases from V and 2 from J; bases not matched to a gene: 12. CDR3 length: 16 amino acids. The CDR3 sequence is CASSPTPTGPAYEQYF. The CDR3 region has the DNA TGTGCCAGTAGTCCGACCCCGACAGGGCCGGCCTACGAGCAGTACTTC.

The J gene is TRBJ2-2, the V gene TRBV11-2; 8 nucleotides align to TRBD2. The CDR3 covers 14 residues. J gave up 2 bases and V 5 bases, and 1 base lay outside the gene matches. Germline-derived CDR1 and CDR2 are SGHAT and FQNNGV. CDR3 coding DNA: TGTGCCAGCAGCGCGGGGGGTAACACCGGGGAGCTGTTTTTT. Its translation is CASSAGGNTGELFF.

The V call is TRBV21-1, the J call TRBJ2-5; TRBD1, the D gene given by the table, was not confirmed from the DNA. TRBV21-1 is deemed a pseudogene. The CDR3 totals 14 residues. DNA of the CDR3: TGTGCCAACCGAGGGGGCAGGGGTGAGGAGACCCAGTACTTC. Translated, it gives CANRGGRGEETQYF.

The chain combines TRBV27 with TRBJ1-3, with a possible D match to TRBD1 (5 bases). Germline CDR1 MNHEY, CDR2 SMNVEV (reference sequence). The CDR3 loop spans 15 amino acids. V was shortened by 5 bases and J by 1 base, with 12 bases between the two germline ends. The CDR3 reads CASSPRDSSGNTIYF. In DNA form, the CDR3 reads TGTGCCAGCAGTCCACGGGACTCTTCTGGAAACACCATATATTTT.

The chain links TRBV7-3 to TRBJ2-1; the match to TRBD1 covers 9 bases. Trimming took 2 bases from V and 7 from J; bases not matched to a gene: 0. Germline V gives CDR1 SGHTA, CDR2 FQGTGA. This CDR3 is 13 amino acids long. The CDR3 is CASSLGTGNEQFF. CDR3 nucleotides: TGTGCCAGCAGCTTAGGGACAGGGAATGAGCAGTTCTTC.

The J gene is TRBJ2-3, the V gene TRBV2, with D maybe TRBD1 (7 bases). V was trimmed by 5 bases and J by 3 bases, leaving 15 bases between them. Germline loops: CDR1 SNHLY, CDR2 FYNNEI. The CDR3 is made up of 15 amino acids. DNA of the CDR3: TGTGCCAGCAGTTCAACCCCAGGGGGGACAGATACGCAGTATTTT. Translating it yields CASSSTPGGTDTQYF.

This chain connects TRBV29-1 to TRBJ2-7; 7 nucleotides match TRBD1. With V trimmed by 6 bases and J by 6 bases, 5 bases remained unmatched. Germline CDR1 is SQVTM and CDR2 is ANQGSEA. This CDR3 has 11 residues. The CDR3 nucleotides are TGCAGCGTCTCACAGGGGCGCGAGCAGTACTTC. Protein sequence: CSVSQGREQYF.

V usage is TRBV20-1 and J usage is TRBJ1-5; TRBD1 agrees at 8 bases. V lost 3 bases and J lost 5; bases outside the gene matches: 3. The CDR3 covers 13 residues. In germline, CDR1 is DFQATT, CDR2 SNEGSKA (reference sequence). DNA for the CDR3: TGCAGTGCTAGTCGGGGACAGGATCAGCCCCAGCATTTT. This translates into CSASRGQDQPQHF.

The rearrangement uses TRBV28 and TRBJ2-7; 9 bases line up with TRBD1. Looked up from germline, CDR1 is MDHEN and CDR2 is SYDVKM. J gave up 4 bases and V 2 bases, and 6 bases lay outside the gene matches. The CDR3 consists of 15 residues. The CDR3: CASSLRDRVEYEQYF. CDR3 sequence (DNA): TGTGCCAGCAGTTTAAGGGACAGGGTGGAATACGAGCAGTACTTC. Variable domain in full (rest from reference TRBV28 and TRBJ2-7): DVKVTQSSRYLVKRTGEKVFLECVQDMDHENMFWYRQDPGLGLRLIYFSYDVKMKEKGDIPEGYSVSREKKERFSLILESASTNQTSMYLCASSLRDRVEYEQYFGPGTRLTVT.

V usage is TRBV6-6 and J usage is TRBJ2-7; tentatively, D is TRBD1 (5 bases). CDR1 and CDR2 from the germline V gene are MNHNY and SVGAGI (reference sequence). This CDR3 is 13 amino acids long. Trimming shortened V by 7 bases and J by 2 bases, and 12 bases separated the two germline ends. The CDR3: CASTKEGAYEQYF. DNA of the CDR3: TGTGCCAGCACCAAGGAAGGGGCCTACGAGCAGTACTTC.

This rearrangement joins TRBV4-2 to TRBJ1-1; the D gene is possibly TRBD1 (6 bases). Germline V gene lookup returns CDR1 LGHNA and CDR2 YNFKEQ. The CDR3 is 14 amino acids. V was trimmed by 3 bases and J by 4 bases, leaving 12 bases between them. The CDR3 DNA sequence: TGTGCCAGCAGCCATGATACAGGGTTCACTGAAGCTTTCTTT. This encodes CASSHDTGFTEAFF.

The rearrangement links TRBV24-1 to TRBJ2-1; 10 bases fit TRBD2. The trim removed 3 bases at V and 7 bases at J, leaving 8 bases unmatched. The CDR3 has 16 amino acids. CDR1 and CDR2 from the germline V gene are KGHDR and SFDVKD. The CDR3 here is CATSDATSGTYNEQFF. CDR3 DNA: TGTGCCACCAGTGATGCTACTAGCGGGACGTATAATGAGCAGTTCTTC.

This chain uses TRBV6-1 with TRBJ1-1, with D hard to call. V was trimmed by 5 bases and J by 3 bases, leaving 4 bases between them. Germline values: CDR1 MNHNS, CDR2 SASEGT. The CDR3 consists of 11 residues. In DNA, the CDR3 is TGTGCCAGCAGTTCGTACACTGAAGCTTTCTTT. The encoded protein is CASSSYTEAFF.

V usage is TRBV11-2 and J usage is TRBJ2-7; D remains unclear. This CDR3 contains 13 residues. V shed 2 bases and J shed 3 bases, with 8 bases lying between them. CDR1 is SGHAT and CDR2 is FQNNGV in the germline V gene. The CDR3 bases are TGTGCCAGCAGCTTACCAGGAAACTACGAGCAGTACTTC. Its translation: CASSLPGNYEQYF.

Written as DNA, the CDR3 is TGTGCCAGCAGCTACGACAGGTACAATTCACCCCTCCACTTT. Residues: CASSYDRYNSPLHF. The V and J genes are TRBV9 and TRBJ1-6; possibly TRBD1 for D (6 bases). This CDR3 is 14 amino acids long. Germline CDR1 and CDR2: SGDLS and YYNGEE. Trimming removed 4 bases at V and 7 bases at J, with 12 bases between.

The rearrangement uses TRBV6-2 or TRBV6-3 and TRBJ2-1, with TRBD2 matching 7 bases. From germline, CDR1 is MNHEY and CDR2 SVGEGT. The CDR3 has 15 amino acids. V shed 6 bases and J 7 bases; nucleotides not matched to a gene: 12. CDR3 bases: TGTGCCAGCAGCTCCCGGGGGGAGGGTAGGAATGAGCAGTTCTTC. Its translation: CASSSRGEGRNEQFF.

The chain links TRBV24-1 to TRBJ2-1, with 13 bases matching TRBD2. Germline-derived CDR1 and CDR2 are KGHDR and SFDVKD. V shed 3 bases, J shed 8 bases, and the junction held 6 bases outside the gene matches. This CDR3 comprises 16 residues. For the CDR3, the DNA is TGTGCCACCAGTGATGTACTAGCGGGAGGGCCGTATGAGCAGTTCTTC. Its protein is CATSDVLAGGPYEQFF.